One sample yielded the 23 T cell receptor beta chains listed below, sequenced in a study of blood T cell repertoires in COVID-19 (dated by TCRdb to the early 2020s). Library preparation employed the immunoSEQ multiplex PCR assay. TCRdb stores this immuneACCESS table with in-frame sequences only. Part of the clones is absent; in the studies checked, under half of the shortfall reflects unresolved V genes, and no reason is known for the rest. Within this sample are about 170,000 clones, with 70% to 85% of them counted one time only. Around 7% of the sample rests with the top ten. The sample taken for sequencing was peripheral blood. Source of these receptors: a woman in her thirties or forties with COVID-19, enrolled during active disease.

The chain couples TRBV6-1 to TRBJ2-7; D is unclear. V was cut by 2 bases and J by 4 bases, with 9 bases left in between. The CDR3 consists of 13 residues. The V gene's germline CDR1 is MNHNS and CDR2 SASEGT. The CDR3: CASSEYPGYEQYF. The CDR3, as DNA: TGTGCCAGCAGTGAATATCCGGGTTACGAGCAGTACTTC.

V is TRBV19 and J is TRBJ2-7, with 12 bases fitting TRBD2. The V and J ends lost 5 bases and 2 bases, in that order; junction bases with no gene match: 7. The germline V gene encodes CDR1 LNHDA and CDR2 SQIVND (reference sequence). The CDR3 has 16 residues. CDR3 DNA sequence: TGTGCCAGTAGTCCTCGGACTAGCGGGAATGCCTACGAGCAGTACTTC. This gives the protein CASSPRTSGNAYEQYF. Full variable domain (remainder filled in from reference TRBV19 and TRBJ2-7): DGGITQSPKYLFRKEGQNVTLSCEQNLNHDAMYWYRQDPGQGLRLIYYSQIVNDFQKGDIAEGYSVSREKKESFPLTVTSAQKNPTAFYLCASSPRTSGNAYEQYFGPGTRLTVT.

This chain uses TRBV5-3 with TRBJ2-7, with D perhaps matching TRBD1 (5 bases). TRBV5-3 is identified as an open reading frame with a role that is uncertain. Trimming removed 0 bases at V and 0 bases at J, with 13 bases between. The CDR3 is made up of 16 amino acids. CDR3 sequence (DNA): TGTGCCAGAAGCTTGGCCTTCCGGACAAACTCCTACGAGCAGTACTTC. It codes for CARSLAFRTNSYEQYF.

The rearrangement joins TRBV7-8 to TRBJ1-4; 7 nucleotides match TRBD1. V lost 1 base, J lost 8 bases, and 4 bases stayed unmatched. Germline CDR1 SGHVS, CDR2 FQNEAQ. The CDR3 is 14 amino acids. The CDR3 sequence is CASSLDRGGEKLFF. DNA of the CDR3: TGTGCCAGCAGCTTAGACAGGGGTGGGGAAAAACTGTTTTTT.

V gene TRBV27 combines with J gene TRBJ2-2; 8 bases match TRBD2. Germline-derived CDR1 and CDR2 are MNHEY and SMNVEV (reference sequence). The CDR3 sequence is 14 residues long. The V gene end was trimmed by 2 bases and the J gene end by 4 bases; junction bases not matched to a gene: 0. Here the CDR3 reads CASSLTSGTGELFF. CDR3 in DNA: TGTGCCAGCAGTTTAACTAGCGGCACCGGGGAGCTGTTTTTT.

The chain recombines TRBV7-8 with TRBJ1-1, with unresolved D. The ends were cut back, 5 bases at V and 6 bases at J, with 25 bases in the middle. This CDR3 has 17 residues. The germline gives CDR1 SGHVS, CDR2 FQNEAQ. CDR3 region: CASSPQSSGELHSEAFF. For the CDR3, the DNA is TGTGCCAGCAGCCCTCAAAGTTCCGGGGAGTTACACTCTGAAGCTTTCTTT. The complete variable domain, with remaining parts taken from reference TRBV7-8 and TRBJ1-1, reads GAGVSQSPRYKVAKRGQDVALRCDPISGHVSLFWYQQALGQGPEFLTYFQNEAQLDKSGLPSDRFFAERPEGSVSTLKIQRTQQEDSAVYLCASSPQSSGELHSEAFFGQGTRLTVV.

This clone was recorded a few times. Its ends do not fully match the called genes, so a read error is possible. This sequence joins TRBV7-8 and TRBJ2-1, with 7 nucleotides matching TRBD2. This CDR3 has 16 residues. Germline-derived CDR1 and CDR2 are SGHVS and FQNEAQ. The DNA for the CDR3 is TGTGCCAGCAGCTTAGTTGAAGCGGGATCTTACAGTGAGCAGTTCTTC. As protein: CASSLVEAGSYSEQFF. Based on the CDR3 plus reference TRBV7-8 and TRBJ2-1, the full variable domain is GAGVSQSPRYKVAKRGQDVALRCDPISGHVSLFWYQQALGQGPEFLTYFQNEAQLDKSGLPSDRFFAERPEGSVSTLKIQRTQQEDSAVYLCASSLVEAGSYSEQFFGPGTRLTVL.

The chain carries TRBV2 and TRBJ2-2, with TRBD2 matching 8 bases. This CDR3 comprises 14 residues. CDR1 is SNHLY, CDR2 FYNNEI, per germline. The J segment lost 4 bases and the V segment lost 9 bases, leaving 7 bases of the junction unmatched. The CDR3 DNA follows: TGTGCCAGGGGGAGCGGGAGTTTCACCGGGGAGCTGTTTTTT. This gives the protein CARGSGSFTGELFF.

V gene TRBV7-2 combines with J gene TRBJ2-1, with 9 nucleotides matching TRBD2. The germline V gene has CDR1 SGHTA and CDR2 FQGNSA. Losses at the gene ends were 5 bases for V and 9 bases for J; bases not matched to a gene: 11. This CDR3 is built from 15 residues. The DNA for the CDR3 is TGTGCCAGCAGCCTCGGATTAGCGGGAGTAGTTGAGCAGTTCTTC. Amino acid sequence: CASSLGLAGVVEQFF.

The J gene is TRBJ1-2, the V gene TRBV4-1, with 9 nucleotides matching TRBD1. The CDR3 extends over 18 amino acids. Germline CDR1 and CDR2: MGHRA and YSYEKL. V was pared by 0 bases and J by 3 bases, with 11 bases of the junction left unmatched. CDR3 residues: CASSQEWTGVSNDYGYTF. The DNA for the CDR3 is TGCGCCAGCAGCCAAGAATGGACAGGGGTCAGTAACGACTATGGCTACACCTTC.

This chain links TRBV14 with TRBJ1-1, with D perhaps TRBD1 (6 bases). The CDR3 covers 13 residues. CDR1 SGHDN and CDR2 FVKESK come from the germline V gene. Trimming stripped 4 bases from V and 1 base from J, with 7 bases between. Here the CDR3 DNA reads TGTGCCAGCAGCCTAGGGGGGAACACTGAAGCTTTCTTT. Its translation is CASSLGGNTEAFF.

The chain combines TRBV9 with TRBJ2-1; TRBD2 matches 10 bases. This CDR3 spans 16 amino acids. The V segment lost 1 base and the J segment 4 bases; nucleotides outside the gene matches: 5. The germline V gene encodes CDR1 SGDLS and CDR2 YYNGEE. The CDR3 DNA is TGTGCCAGCAGCGTATTGGCTAGCGGGAGATACAATGAGCAGTTCTTC. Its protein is CASSVLASGRYNEQFF.

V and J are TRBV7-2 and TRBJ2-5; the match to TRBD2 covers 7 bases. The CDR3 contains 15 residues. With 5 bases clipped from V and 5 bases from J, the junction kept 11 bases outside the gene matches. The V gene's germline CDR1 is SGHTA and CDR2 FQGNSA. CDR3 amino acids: CASSHGLVLMETQYF. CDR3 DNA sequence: TGTGCCAGCAGCCACGGACTAGTCTTAATGGAGACCCAGTACTTC.

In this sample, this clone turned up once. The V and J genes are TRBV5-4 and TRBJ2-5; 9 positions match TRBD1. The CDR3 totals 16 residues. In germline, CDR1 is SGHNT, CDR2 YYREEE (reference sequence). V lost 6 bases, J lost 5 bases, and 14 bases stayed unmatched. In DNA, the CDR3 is TGTGCCAGCAACCTACCGGGACAGGGTTATTGGGAGACCCAGTACTTC. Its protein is CASNLPGQGYWETQYF.

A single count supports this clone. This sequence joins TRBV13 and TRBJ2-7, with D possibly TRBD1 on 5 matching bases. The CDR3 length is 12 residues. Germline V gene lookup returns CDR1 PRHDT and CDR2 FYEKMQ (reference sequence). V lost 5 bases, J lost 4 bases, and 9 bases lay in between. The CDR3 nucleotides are TGTGCCAGCAGCATCCAGGGATACGAGCAGTACTTC. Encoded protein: CASSIQGYEQYF.

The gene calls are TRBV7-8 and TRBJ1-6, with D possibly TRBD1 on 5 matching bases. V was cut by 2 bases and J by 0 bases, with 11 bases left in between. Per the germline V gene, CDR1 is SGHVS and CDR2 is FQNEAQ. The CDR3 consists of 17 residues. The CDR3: CASSLIDRSSYNSPLHF. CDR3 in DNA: TGTGCCAGCAGCTTAATCGACAGAAGCTCCTATAATTCACCCCTCCACTTT.

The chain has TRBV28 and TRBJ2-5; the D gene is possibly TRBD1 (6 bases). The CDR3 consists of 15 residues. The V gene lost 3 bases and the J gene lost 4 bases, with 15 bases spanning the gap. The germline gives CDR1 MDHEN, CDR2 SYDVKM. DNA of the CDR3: TGTGCCAGCAGTTTTGGGGAACAGGGAAGAGAGACCCAGTACTTC. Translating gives CASSFGEQGRETQYF.

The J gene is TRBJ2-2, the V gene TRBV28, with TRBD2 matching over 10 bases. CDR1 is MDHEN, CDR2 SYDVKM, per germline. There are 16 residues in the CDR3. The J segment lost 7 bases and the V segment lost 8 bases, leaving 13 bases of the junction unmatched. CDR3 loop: CASDGPSGSIIGELFF. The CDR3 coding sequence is TGTGCCAGCGACGGGCCTAGCGGGAGTATCATCGGGGAGCTGTTTTTT.

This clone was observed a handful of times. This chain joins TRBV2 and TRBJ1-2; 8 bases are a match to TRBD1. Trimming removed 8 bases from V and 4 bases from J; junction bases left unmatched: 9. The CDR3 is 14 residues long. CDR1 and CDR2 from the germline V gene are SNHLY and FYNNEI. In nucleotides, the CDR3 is TGTGCCAGCCCCCTGGGGGACAGGCGCTATGGCTACACCTTC. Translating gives CASPLGDRRYGYTF.

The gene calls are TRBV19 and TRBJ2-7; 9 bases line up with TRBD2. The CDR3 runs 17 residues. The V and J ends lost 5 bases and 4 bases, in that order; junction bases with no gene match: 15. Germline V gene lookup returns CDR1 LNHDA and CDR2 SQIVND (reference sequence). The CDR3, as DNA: TGTGCCAGTAGTCGGGGATTAGCGGGAGCTGATGAGTACGAGCAGTACTTC. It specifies CASSRGLAGADEYEQYF.

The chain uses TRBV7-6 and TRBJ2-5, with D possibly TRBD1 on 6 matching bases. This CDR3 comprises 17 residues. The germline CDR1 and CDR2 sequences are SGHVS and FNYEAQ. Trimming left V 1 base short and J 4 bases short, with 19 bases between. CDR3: CASSLDRAGSLRETQYF. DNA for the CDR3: TGTGCCAGCAGCTTAGACAGGGCTGGGTCCCTCAGAGAGACCCAGTACTTC.

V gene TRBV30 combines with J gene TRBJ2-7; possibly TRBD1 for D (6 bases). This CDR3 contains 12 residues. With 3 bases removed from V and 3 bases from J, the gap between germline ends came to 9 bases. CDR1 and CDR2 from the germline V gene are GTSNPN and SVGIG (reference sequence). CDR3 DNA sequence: TGTGCCTGGAGCAGGGGTGACTACGAGCAGTACTTC. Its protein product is CAWSRGDYEQYF.

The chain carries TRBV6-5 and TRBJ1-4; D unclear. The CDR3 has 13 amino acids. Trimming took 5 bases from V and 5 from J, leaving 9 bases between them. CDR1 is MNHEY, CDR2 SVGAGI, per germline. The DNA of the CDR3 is TGTGCCAGCAGTCGGGATGAGAATGAAAAACTGTTTTTT. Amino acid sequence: CASSRDENEKLFF.